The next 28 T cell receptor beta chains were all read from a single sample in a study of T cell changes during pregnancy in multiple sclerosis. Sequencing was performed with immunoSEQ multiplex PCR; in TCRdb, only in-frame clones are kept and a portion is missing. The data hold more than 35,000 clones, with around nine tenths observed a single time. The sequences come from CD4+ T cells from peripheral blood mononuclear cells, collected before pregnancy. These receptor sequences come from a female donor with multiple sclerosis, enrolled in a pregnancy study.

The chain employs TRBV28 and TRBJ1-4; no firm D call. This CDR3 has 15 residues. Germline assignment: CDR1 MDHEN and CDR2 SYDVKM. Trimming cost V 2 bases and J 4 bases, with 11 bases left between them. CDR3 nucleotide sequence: TGTGCCAGCAGTTTACCTGGCGGATTTAATGAAAAACTGTTTTTT. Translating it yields CASSLPGGFNEKLFF.

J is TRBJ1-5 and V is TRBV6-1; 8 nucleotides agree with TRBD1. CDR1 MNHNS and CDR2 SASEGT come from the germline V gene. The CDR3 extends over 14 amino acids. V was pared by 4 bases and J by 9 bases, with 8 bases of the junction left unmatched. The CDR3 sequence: CASSGTGGRGPQHF. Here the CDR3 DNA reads TGTGCCAGCAGTGGAACAGGGGGACGGGGGCCCCAGCATTTT.

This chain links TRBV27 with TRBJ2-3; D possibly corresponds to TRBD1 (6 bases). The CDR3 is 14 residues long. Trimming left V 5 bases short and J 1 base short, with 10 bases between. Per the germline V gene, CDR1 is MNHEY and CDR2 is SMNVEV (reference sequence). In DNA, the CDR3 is TGTGCCAGCAGTATCAGGACAGGCACAGATACGCAGTATTTT. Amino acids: CASSIRTGTDTQYF.

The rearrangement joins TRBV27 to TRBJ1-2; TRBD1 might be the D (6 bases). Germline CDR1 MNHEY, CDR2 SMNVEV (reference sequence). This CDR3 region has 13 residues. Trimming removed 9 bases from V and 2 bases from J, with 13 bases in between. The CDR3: CARDRKKNYGYTF. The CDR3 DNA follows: TGTGCCAGGGACAGAAAAAAGAACTATGGCTACACCTTC.

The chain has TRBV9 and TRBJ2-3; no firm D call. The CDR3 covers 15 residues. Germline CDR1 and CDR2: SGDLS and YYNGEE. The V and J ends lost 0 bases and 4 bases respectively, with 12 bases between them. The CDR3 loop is CASSVGLAVADTQYF. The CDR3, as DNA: TGTGCCAGCAGCGTAGGTCTTGCGGTAGCAGATACGCAGTATTTT. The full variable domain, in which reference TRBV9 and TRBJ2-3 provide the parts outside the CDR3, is DSGVTQTPKHLITATGQRVTLRCSPRSGDLSVYWYQQSLDQGLQFLIQYYNGEERAKGNILERFSAQQFPDLHSELNLSSLELGDSALYFCASSVGLAVADTQYFGPGTRLTVL.

In DNA form, the CDR3 reads TGTGCCAGCAGCCGACTTCAGGCCGAGACAGGAGCACCCCTCCACTTT. This translates into CASSRLQAETGAPLHF. This rearrangement joins TRBV11-2 to TRBJ1-6; TRBD1 is a possible D gene (6 bases). Germline CDR1 SGHAT, CDR2 FQNNGV. Between the trimmed V and J ends, which lost 5 bases and 11 bases, there was a span of 22 bases. The CDR3 sequence is 16 residues long. Using reference TRBV11-2 and TRBJ1-6 for the parts outside the CDR3, the full variable domain is EAGVAQSPRYKIIEKRQSVAFWCNPISGHATLYWYQQILGQGPKLLIQFQNNGVVDDSQLPKDRFSAERLKGVDSTLKIQPAKLEDSAVYLCASSRLQAETGAPLHFGNGTRLTVT.

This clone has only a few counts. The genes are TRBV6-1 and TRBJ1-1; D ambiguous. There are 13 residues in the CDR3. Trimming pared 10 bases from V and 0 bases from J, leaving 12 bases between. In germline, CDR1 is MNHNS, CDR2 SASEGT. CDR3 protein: CATKRELNTEAFF. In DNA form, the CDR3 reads TGTGCCACTAAACGGGAGCTGAACACTGAAGCTTTCTTT.

The CDR3, as DNA: TGTGCCAGCAGTCGATCCGAGATGATCTCTGGAAACACCATATATTTT. It encodes CASSRSEMISGNTIYF. V usage is TRBV2 and J usage is TRBJ1-3; D is undetermined. CDR3 size: 16 residues. Germline V lookup: CDR1 SNHLY, CDR2 FYNNEI. Between the trimmed V and J ends, which lost 5 bases and 0 bases, there was a span of 14 bases. Full variable domain (missing parts from reference TRBV2 and TRBJ1-3): EPEVTQTPSHQVTQMGQEVILRCVPISNHLYFYWYRQILGQKVEFLVSFYNNEISEKSEIFDDQFSVERPDGSNFTLKIRSTKLEDSAMYFCASSRSEMISGNTIYFGEGSWLTVV.

The CDR3 region is CASSQVQRVVTYGYTF. The CDR3, as DNA: TGCGCCAGCAGCCAAGTTCAACGCGTAGTTACTTATGGCTACACCTTC. The chain employs TRBV4-1 and TRBJ1-2, with D unresolved. CDR1 and CDR2 (germline): MGHRA, YSYEKL. V dropped 1 base and J dropped 5 bases, with 17 bases sitting between them. CDR3 length: 16 amino acids.

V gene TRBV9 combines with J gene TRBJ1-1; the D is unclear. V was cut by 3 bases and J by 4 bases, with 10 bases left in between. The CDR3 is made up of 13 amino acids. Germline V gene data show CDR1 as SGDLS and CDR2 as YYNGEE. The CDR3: CASSAAGGTEAFF. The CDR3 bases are TGTGCCAGCAGCGCCGCCGGTGGCACTGAAGCTTTCTTT. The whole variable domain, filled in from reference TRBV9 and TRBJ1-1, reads DSGVTQTPKHLITATGQRVTLRCSPRSGDLSVYWYQQSLDQGLQFLIQYYNGEERAKGNILERFSAQQFPDLHSELNLSSLELGDSALYFCASSAAGGTEAFFGQGTRLTVV.

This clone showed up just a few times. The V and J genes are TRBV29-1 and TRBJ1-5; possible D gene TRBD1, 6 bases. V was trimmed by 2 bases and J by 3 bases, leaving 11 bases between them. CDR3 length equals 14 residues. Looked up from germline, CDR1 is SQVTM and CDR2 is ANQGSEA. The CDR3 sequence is CSVEITGLNQPQHF. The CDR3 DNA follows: TGCAGCGTTGAAATTACAGGGCTCAATCAGCCCCAGCATTTT.

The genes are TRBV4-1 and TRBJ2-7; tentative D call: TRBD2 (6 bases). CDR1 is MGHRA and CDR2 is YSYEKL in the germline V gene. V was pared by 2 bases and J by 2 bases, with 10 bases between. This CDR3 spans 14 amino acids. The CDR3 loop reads CASSQWGDPYEQYF. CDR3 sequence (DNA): TGCGCCAGCAGCCAATGGGGGGACCCCTACGAGCAGTACTTC.

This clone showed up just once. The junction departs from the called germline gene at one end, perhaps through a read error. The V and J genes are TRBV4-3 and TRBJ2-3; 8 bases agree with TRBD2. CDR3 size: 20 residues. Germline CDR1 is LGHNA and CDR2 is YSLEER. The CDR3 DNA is TGCGTCAGCAGCCAAGATGTAAATGGGCGGTCGGGACTAGTTGCAGATACGCAGTATTTT. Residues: CVSSQDVNGRSGLVADTQYF.

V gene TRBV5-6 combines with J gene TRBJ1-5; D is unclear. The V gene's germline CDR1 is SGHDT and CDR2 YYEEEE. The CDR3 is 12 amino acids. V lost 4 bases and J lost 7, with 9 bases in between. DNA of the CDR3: TGTGCCAGCAGCCGCGGGAAGCAGCCCCAGCATTTT. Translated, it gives CASSRGKQPQHF.

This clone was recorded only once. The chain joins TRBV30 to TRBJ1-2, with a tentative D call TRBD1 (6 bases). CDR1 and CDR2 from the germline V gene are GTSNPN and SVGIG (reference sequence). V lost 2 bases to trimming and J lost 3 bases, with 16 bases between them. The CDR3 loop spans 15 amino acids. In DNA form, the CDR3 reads TGTGCCTGGAGTTCTCTAGGGGGGGAGGACTATGGCTACACCTTC. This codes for CAWSSLGGEDYGYTF. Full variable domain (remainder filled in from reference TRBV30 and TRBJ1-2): SQTIHQWPATLVQPVGSPLSLECTVEGTSNPNLYWYRQAAGRGLQLLFYSVGIGQISSEVPQNLSASRPQDRQFILSSKKLLLSDSGFYLCAWSSLGGEDYGYTFGSGTRLTVV.

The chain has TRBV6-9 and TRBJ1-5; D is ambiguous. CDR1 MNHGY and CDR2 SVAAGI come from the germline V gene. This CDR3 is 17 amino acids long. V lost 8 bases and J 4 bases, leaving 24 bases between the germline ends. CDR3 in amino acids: CASAEPQFQWRNQPQHF. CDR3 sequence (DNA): TGTGCCAGCGCCGAACCCCAGTTTCAATGGAGGAATCAGCCCCAGCATTTT.

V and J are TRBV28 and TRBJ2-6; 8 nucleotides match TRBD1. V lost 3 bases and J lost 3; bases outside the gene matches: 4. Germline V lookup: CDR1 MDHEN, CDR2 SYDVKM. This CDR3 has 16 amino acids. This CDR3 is CASSFQGALGANVLTF. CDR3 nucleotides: TGTGCCAGCAGTTTCCAGGGGGCGCTTGGGGCCAACGTCCTGACTTTC.

This CDR3 is CASSGTLNTEAFF. CDR3 nucleotide sequence: TGCGCCAGCAGCGGGACACTGAACACTGAAGCTTTCTTT. The rearrangement links TRBV5-1 to TRBJ1-1; TRBD1 is a possible D gene (6 bases). Per germline, CDR1 SGHRS and CDR2 YFSETQ. Trimming took 4 bases from V and 0 from J, leaving 7 bases between them. The CDR3 is made up of 13 amino acids. Together with reference TRBV5-1 and TRBJ1-1, the CDR3 gives the full variable domain: KAGVTQTPRYLIKTRGQQVTLSCSPISGHRSVSWYQQTPGQGLQFLFEYFSETQRNKGNFPGRFSGRQFSNSRSEMNVSTLELGDSALYLCASSGTLNTEAFFGQGTRLTVV.

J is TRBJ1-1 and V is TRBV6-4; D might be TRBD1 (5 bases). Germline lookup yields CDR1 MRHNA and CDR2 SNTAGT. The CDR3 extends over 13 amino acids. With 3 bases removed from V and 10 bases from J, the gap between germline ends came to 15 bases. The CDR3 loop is CASSEGAGGRAFF. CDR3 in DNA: TGTGCCAGCAGTGAAGGGGCAGGCGGCCGAGCTTTCTTT.

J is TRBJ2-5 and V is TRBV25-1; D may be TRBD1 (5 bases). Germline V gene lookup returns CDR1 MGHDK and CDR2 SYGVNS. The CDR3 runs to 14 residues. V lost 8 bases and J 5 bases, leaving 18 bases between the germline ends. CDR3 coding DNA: TGTGCCAGCGAAGATCACAGGTCAGCCGAGACCCAGTACTTC. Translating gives CASEDHRSAETQYF.

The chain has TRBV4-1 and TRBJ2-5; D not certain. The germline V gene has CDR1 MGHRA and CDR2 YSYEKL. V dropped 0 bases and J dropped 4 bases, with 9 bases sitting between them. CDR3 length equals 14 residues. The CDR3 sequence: CASSQEDQLETQYF. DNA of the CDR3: TGCGCCAGCAGCCAAGAAGATCAGTTAGAGACCCAGTACTTC.

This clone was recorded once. The CDR3 protein is CASSSPPGAGNTIYF. In DNA, the CDR3 is TGTGCCAGCAGCTCGCCGCCAGGGGCTGGAAACACCATATATTTT. The V and J genes are TRBV5-5 and TRBJ1-3; possibly TRBD1 for D (6 bases). Germline loops: CDR1 SGHKS, CDR2 YYEKEE (reference sequence). The CDR3 length is 15 residues. V lost 3 bases, J lost 2 bases, and 12 bases lay in between.

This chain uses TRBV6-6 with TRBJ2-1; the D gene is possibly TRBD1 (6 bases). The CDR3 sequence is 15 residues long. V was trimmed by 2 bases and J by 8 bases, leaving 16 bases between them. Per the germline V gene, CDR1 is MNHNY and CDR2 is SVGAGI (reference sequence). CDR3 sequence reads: CASSYPAAGAHEQFF. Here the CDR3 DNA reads TGTGCCAGCAGTTACCCCGCGGCAGGGGCCCATGAGCAGTTCTTC.

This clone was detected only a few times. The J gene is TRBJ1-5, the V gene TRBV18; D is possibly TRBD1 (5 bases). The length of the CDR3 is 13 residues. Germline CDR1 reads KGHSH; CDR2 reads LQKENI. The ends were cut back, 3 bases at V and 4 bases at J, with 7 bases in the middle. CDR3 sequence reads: CASSPGGNQPQHF. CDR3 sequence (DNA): TGTGCCAGCTCACCGGGGGGAAATCAGCCCCAGCATTTT. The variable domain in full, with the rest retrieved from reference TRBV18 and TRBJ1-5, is NAGVMQNPRHLVRRRGQEARLRCSPMKGHSHVYWYRQLPEEGLKFMVYLQKENIIDESGMPKERFSAEFPKEGPSILRIQQVVRGDSAAYFCASSPGGNQPQHFGDGTRLSIL.

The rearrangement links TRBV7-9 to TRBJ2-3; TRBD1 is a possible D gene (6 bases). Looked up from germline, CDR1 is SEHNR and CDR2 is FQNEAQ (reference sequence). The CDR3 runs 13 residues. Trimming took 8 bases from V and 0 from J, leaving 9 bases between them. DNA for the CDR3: TGTGCCAGCGGTCAGGGGAGCACAGATACGCAGTATTTT. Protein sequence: CASGQGSTDTQYF.

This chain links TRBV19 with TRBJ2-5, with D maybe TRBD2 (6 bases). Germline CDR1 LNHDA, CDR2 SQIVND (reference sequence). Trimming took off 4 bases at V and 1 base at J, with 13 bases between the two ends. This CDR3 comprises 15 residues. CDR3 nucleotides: TGTGCCAGTAGTACGGGCCTCGGGGGCCAAGAGACCCAGTACTTC. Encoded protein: CASSTGLGGQETQYF.

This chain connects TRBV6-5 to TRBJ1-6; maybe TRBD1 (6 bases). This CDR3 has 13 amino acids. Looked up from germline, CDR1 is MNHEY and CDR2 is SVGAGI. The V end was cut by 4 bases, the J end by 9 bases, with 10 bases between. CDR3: CASSSDRLSPLHF. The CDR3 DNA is TGTGCCAGCAGTTCCGACAGGCTTTCACCCCTCCACTTT.

Written as DNA, the CDR3 is TGTGCCAGTAGAGCGGGACACCACTACGAGCAGTACTTC. Its translation: CASRAGHHYEQYF. The V call is TRBV19, the J call TRBJ2-7, with a possible D match to TRBD2 (7 bases). Germline V gene lookup returns CDR1 LNHDA and CDR2 SQIVND (reference sequence). Deletions cut 6 bases from V and 3 bases from J, with 12 bases between. The CDR3 is 13 amino acids. The full variable domain, with the rest looked up from reference TRBV19 and TRBJ2-7, is DGGITQSPKYLFRKEGQNVTLSCEQNLNHDAMYWYRQDPGQGLRLIYYSQIVNDFQKGDIAEGYSVSREKKESFPLTVTSAQKNPTAFYLCASRAGHHYEQYFGPGTRLTVT.